This is a list of T cell receptor beta chains from one sample in a study of blood T cells in healthy people across ages. Each CDR3 protein is one row after TCRdb ran MiXCR on the 5' RACE reads. Here the sample spans around 870,000 distinct CDR3 sequences, 29% being singletons. Sequencing input: blood. The receptor source for this set is a woman aged 80 or over in good health. The CDR3 runs from the conserved cysteine through the conserved F or W. A D gene is named only where the DNA matches it firmly. Clone size, where shown, is once, few, many, or a class for clones that have expanded.

cdr3_nt,cdr3_aa,v_call,j_call,clone_size,d_call
TGTGCCAGCAGCTTGGACAGTTCCCCCTCCTATAATTCACCCCTCCACTTT,CASSLDSSPSYNSPLHF,TRBV7-2,TRBJ1-6,many,NA
TGTGCCAGCAGCCAGGACAGCACTGAAGCTTTCTTT,CASSQDSTEAFF,TRBV7-9,TRBJ1-1,NA,NA
TGTGCCACCAGCCTTCACAGGGGTGGCCAAGAGACCCAGTACTTC,CATSLHRGGQETQYF,TRBV15,TRBJ2-5,many,TRBD1
TGCAGCGTTGAAGTAGGGACAGATACGCAGTATTTT,CSVEVGTDTQYF,TRBV29-1,TRBJ2-3,many,NA
TGTGCCAGCAGTCCCACCGACAGGGTCGAACCCGAGACCCAGTACTTC,CASSPTDRVEPETQYF,TRBV25-1,TRBJ2-5,NA,TRBD1
TGTGCCAGCAGGCGGTCCCAATTAACTGAAGCTTTCTTT,CASRRSQLTEAFF,TRBV2,TRBJ1-1,NA,NA
TGTGCCAGCAGCTTAGTTGGTTACGGCAATGAGCAGTTCTTC,CASSLVGYGNEQFF,TRBV7-6,TRBJ2-1,many,NA
TGTGCCTCCAGGGAGTACACCGGGGAGCTGTTTTTT,CASREYTGELFF,TRBV7-2,TRBJ2-2,few,NA
TGTGCCAGCAGAATCAGGGGTGGCAGTGTGATGGCAGTGTACGAGCAGTACTTC,CASRIRGGSVMAVYEQYF,TRBV6-1,TRBJ2-7,many,NA
TGTGCCAGCAGCTTGGAGCCGACTAGCCGGGAGACCCAGTACTTC,CASSLEPTSRETQYF,TRBV5-6,TRBJ2-5,NA,TRBD2
TGCAGTGCTAGAGAGAAACGGACTATCTCCTACGAGCAGTACTTC,CSAREKRTISYEQYF,TRBV20-1,TRBJ2-7,few,NA
TGTGCCAGCAGCCTTGACAGGGTTGAAAACACCCTATATTTT,CASSLDRVENTLYF,TRBV7-2,TRBJ1-3,NA,TRBD1
TGTGCCACCAGTGACATACCGGGACAGGGGTATCTGGAGACCCAGTACTTC,CATSDIPGQGYLETQYF,TRBV24-1,TRBJ2-5,few,TRBD1
TGTGCCAGCAGCTTGCTAGCGGGCTCCGACAATGAGCAGTTCTTC,CASSLLAGSDNEQFF,TRBV11-2,TRBJ2-1,NA,TRBD2
TGTGCCAGCAGACGAGACAGGGGGCAAACTGAAGCTTTCTTT,CASRRDRGQTEAFF,TRBV2,TRBJ1-1,NA,TRBD1
TGTGCCTGGAGTGGACTTAGCGGAGGGACCCAGTACTTC,CAWSGLSGGTQYF,TRBV30,TRBJ2-5,NA,NA
TGTGCCAGCAAGGCGCCGGGCGGCAGGATGGACACTGAAGCTTTCTTT,CASKAPGGRMDTEAFF,TRBV6-2/TRBV6-3,TRBJ1-1,NA,NA
TGCGCCAGCAGCCTATCGACAGGGTGGAATTCACCCCTCCACTTT,CASSLSTGWNSPLHF,TRBV4-3,TRBJ1-6,NA,TRBD1
TGTGCCAGCAGTCCCGGGACAGGCGTTACCATTAGCAATCAGCCCCAGCATTTT,CASSPGTGVTISNQPQHF,TRBV6-1,TRBJ1-5,few,TRBD1
TGTGCCAGCAGCCTAGGGACAGTGAGGGAGACCCAGTACTTC,CASSLGTVRETQYF,TRBV7-6,TRBJ2-5,many,TRBD1
TGCAGTGCTAGAGTCGGAGATACGCAGTATTTT,CSARVGDTQYF,TRBV20-1,TRBJ2-3,many,NA
TGTGCCAGCAGCTTAGGGCTATCCCGCACAGATACGCAGTATTTT,CASSLGLSRTDTQYF,TRBV7-2,TRBJ2-3,many,NA
TGTGCCAGCAGATCGGACAGATATAGCAATCAGCCCCAGCATTTT,CASRSDRYSNQPQHF,TRBV6-5,TRBJ1-5,NA,NA
TGTGCCAGCTCGGACAGGGGCGGAGATGAAAAACTGTTTTTT,CASSDRGGDEKLFF,TRBV6-2/TRBV6-3,TRBJ1-4,NA,TRBD1
TGTGCCAGCAGCTTAGTTAGGATGACGGAGACTGAAGCTTTCTTT,CASSLVRMTETEAFF,TRBV7-2,TRBJ1-1,NA,NA
TGTGCCAGCAGTTACGGGACAGGGGGAGTCTATGGCTACACCTTC,CASSYGTGGVYGYTF,TRBV6-5,TRBJ1-2,many,TRBD1